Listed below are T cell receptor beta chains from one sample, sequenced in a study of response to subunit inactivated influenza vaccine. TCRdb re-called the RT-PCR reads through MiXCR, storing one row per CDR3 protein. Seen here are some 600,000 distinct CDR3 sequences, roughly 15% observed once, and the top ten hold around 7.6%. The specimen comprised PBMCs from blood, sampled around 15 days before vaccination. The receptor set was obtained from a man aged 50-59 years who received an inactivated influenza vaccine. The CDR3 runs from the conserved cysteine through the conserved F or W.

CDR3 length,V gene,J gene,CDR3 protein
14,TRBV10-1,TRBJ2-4,CASSESIIGDIQYF
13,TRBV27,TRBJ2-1,CASSKDRTGEQFF
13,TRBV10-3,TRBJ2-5,CAISGENQETQYF
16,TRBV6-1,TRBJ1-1,CASREQGGIWNTEAFF
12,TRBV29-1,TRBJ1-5,CSVGIHNQPQHF
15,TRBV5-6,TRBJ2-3,CASSFTQGATNTQYF
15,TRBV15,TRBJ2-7,CATSWTSGRPYEQYF
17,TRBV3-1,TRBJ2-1,CASSRGSAPSSYNEQFF
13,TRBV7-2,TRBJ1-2,CASSFPGPYGYTF
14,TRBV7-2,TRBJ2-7,CASSLPGGIYEQYF
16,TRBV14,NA,CASSQDLGIAKNIQFF
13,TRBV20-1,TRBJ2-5,CSVERISQETQYF
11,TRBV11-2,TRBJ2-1,CASSLSTEEFF
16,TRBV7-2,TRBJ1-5,CASSLMGQRSNQPQHF
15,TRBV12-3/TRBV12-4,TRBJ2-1,CASSLWGAGNNEQFF
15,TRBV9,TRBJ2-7,CASSETGTRDAEQYF
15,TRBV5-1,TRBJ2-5,CASSVNPGGIETQYF
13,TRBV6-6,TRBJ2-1,CASIFSWGHEQFF
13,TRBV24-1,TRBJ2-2,CATRDRDTGELFF
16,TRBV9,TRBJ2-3,CASSGRLAGESDTQYF
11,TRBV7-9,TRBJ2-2,CASSLLWELFF
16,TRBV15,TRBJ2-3,CATSRDWRADRDTQYF
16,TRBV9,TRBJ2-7,CASSAGGSPSSYEQYF
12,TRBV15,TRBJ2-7,CATSKAGGEQYF
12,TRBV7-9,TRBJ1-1,CATRQKNTEAFF
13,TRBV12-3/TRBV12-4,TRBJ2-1,CASTAGLYNEQFF
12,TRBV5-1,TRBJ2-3,CASGPGTDTQYF
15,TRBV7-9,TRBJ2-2,CASSLELTNTGELFF
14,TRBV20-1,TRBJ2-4,CSAPHHLAKNIQYF
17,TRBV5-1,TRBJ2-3,CASSFGLAGGTPDTQYF
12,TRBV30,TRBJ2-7,CAWSWRGREQYF
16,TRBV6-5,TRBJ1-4,CASSSSRGLGNEKLFF
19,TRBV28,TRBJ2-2,CASSLVNLWAGANTGELFF
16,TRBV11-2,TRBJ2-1,CASSPSSSGSYNEQFF
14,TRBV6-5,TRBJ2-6,CASSYSSGANVLTF
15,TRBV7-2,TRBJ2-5,CASSWGGAGAETQYF
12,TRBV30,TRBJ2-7,CAWSEGWDEQYF
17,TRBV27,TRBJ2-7,CASSLSRGQSHLYEQYF
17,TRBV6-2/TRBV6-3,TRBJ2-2,CASSQRAKSNGAGELFF
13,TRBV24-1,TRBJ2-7,CATSEGSSYEQYF
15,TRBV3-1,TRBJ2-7,CASSQAPGEIYEQYF
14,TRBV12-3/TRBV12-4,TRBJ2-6,CASSYRAGANVLTF
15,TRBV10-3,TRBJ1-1,CAISEPGSEHTEAFF
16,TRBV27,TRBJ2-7,CASSRSQGASAYEQYF
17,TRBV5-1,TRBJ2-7,CASSPPGQGYQSYEQYF
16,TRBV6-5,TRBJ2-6,CASSYLGVSGANVLTF
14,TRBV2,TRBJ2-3,CARRGERDTDTQYF